The 17 T cell receptor beta chains given below trace back to one sample, sequenced in a study of cytomegalovirus exposure and HLA in healthy donors. 60 Vbeta and 13 Jbeta primers were used in PCR. The repertoire was sequenced with immunoSEQ multiplex PCR; TCRdb's copy has only in-frame clones and lacks some. The sample lists about 31,000 clones, 40% to 50% occurring once. Input material: PBMCs. The receptor source for this set is a woman between 45 and 60 years old in good health and CMV-seronegative.

The rearrangement links TRBV29-1 to TRBJ2-5, with 10 bases fitting TRBD1. The CDR3 is made up of 13 amino acids. The ends lost 5 bases at V and 5 bases at J; junction bases unmatched: 5. CDR1 is SQVTM and CDR2 is ANQGSEA in the germline V gene. The CDR3 is CSVQTGGWETQYF. For the CDR3, the DNA is TGCAGCGTTCAGACAGGGGGCTGGGAGACCCAGTACTTC. Complete variable domain (other parts from reference TRBV29-1 and TRBJ2-5): SAVISQKPSRDICQRGTSLTIQCQVDSQVTMMFWYRQQPGQSLTLIATANQGSEATYESGFVIDKFPISRPNLTFSTLTVSNMSPEDSSIYLCSVQTGGWETQYFGPGTRLLVL.

This clone was seen only a few times. V and J are TRBV6-5 and TRBJ1-5; weak D call: TRBD1 (5 bases). The germline V and J ends were trimmed by 5 bases and 5 bases, with 13 bases remaining between them. The CDR3 spans 14 residues. The germline CDR1 and CDR2 sequences are MNHEY and SVGAGI. The DNA of the CDR3 is TGTGCCAGCAGTCCCAGGGCAGGGCATCAGCCCCAGCATTTT. Amino acid sequence: CASSPRAGHQPQHF.

The chain employs TRBV7-6 and TRBJ2-3, with 11 nucleotides matching TRBD2. The germline V gene encodes CDR1 SGHVS and CDR2 FNYEAQ. The V segment lost 3 bases and the J segment 8 bases; nucleotides outside the gene matches: 7. The length of the CDR3 is 15 residues. CDR3 in amino acids: CASSFGHSGGATQYF. CDR3 sequence (DNA): TGTGCCAGCAGCTTCGGCCATAGCGGGGGGGCTACGCAGTATTTT.

This clone was counted between two and nine times. This chain connects TRBV7-2 to TRBJ1-2; tentatively, D is TRBD1 (5 bases). This CDR3 spans 15 amino acids. The ends were cut back, 1 base at V and 4 bases at J, with 13 bases in the middle. Germline V lookup: CDR1 SGHTA, CDR2 FQGNSA. CDR3 sequence: CASSLVTMGGYGYTF. CDR3 bases: TGTGCCAGCAGCTTAGTCACAATGGGGGGCTATGGCTACACCTTC. Supplemented by reference TRBV7-2 and TRBJ1-2, the full variable domain reads GAGVSQSPSNKVTEKGKDVELRCDPISGHTALYWYRQSLGQGLEFLIYFQGNSAPDKSGLPSDRFSAERTGGSVSTLTIQRTQQEDSAVYLCASSLVTMGGYGYTFGSGTRLTVV.

The chain links TRBV4-1 to TRBJ2-1; 12 bases fit TRBD2. The junction had 6 bases not matched to a gene; V was cut back by 2 bases and J by 7 bases. The CDR3 has 16 residues. Germline V lookup: CDR1 MGHRA, CDR2 YSYEKL. CDR3 loop: CASSQQTSGGRNEQFF. The CDR3, as DNA: TGCGCCAGCAGCCAACAGACTAGCGGGGGTAGAAATGAGCAGTTCTTC.

V is TRBV5-1 and J is TRBJ2-7; 16 bases agree with TRBD2. CDR1 SGHRS and CDR2 YFSETQ come from the germline V gene. V trimming: 4 bases; J trimming: 6 bases; junction bases outside the gene matches: 4. This CDR3 has 15 amino acids. CDR3 bases: TGCGCCAGCAGCGGGGGACTAGCGGGAGGGGCCGAGCAGTACTTC. Amino acids: CASSGGLAGGAEQYF.

This chain's CDR3 is CASSLVAGGGNYGYTF. The CDR3 bases are TGTGCCAGCAGCTTAGTGGCCGGGGGGGGAAACTATGGCTACACCTTC. V and J are TRBV7-2 and TRBJ1-2; a weak D match, TRBD1 (5 bases). The CDR3 spans 16 residues. The germline V gene encodes CDR1 SGHTA and CDR2 FQGNSA. Trimming stripped 1 base from V and 2 bases from J, with 14 bases between. The whole variable domain, remainder taken from reference TRBV7-2 and TRBJ1-2, is GAGVSQSPSNKVTEKGKDVELRCDPISGHTALYWYRQSLGQGLEFLIYFQGNSAPDKSGLPSDRFSAERTGGSVSTLTIQRTQQEDSAVYLCASSLVAGGGNYGYTFGSGTRLTVV.

V gene TRBV30 combines with J gene TRBJ2-1; TRBD2 aligns across 14 bases. V lost 3 bases, J lost 3 bases, and 13 bases stayed unmatched. The CDR3 sequence is 19 residues long. Germline CDR1 is GTSNPN and CDR2 is SVGIG (reference sequence). Written as DNA, the CDR3 is TGTGCCTGGAGACCGGGACTAGCGGGAGTGCCTAAGGACTACAATGAGCAGTTCTTC. Translation gives CAWRPGLAGVPKDYNEQFF.

In this sample, this clone turned up a few times. The V gene is TRBV28, the J gene TRBJ1-5; 10 nucleotides align to TRBD1. The V gene's germline CDR1 is MDHEN and CDR2 SYDVKM. The CDR3 is made up of 16 amino acids. J lost 6 bases, V lost 6 bases, and 11 bases had no gene match. CDR3 coding DNA: TGTGCCAGCAGCCGGGACAGGGGATTTTCAAGTCAGCCCCAGCATTTT. As protein: CASSRDRGFSSQPQHF.

The rearrangement joins TRBV6-5 to TRBJ2-3; 10 nucleotides line up with TRBD1. Trimming removed 6 bases from V and 2 bases from J; junction bases left unmatched: 5. The length of the CDR3 is 15 residues. Germline V lookup: CDR1 MNHEY, CDR2 SVGAGI. Here the CDR3 reads CASRMTGGITDTQYF. DNA for the CDR3: TGTGCCAGCAGGATGACAGGGGGCATCACAGATACGCAGTATTTT.

The rearrangement uses TRBV14 and TRBJ2-1, with TRBD2 identical over 7 bases. In germline, CDR1 is SGHDN, CDR2 FVKESK. Trimming cost V 4 bases and J 12 bases; bases outside gene matches: 6. The CDR3 covers 12 residues. The CDR3 sequence is CASSPGGSGQFF. As DNA, the CDR3 is TGTGCCAGCAGCCCCGGGGGGAGTGGGCAGTTCTTC.

The chain is built from TRBV6-1 and TRBJ1-2, with unresolved D. Trimming cost V 5 bases and J 3 bases, with 7 bases left between them. Germline CDR1 MNHNS, CDR2 SASEGT. The CDR3 contains 12 residues. This CDR3 is CASSPGYYGYTF. CDR3 bases: TGTGCCAGCAGTCCGGGGTACTATGGCTACACCTTC.

V is TRBV1 and J is TRBJ2-7; the table names TRBD2, a call not compared with the DNA. TRBV1 is assigned pseudogene status. The CDR3 spans 20 residues. The CDR3 protein is CTSSQDGYRILAGGGSEQYF. The CDR3 DNA reads as TGCACCAGCAGCCAAGACGGCTACCGGATACTAGCGGGGGGAGGGAGCGAGCAGTACTTC.

V is TRBV29-1 and J is TRBJ2-1; maybe TRBD2 (6 bases). Trimming stripped 4 bases from V and 8 bases from J, with 12 bases between. Germline CDR1 is SQVTM and CDR2 is ANQGSEA. The CDR3 extends over 12 amino acids. The DNA for the CDR3 is TGCAGCGTTGGATTAGCGGCGGATGAGCAGTTCTTC. This encodes CSVGLAADEQFF.

This chain joins TRBV19 and TRBJ2-1, with 7 bases matching TRBD1. V was pared by 5 bases and J by 3 bases, with 7 bases of the junction left unmatched. Per the germline V gene, CDR1 is LNHDA and CDR2 is SQIVND (reference sequence). There are 15 residues in the CDR3. Here the CDR3 DNA reads TGTGCCAGTAGTTCGACAGGGATTCACTACAATGAGCAGTTCTTC. Its translation: CASSSTGIHYNEQFF.

The chain joins TRBV7-6 to TRBJ2-7, with D possibly matching TRBD1 (6 bases). This CDR3 is built from 15 residues. Germline-derived CDR1 and CDR2 are SGHVS and FNYEAQ. The V and J ends lost 4 bases and 0 bases respectively, with 13 bases between them. The CDR3 nucleotides read TGTGCCAGCAGCTGGTCGGACAGATACTCCTACGAGCAGTACTTC. Protein product: CASSWSDRYSYEQYF.

This clone was counted between two and nine times. V usage is TRBV10-3 and J usage is TRBJ1-5, with 7 bases lining up with TRBD1. Germline V lookup: CDR1 ENHRY, CDR2 SYGVKD. This CDR3 is 16 amino acids long. J was trimmed by 4 bases and V by 4 bases; bases with no gene match: 10. The CDR3 reads CAISGGDRARNQPQHF. Here the CDR3 DNA reads TGTGCCATCAGTGGAGGTGACAGGGCAAGAAATCAGCCCCAGCATTTT.